Shown below are 27 T cell receptor beta chains from a single sample sequenced in a study of blood T cell repertoires in COVID-19. TCRdb's table, derived via immunoSEQ multiplex PCR, lists solely in-frame clones and lacks some. In the table there are about 230,000 clones, roughly 90% of which are singletons. Material: PBMCs or T cells enriched from blood (not recorded which). These receptors were taken from a woman younger than 45 with acute COVID-19.

V gene TRBV18 combines with J gene TRBJ1-1; possible D gene TRBD1, 6 bases. The V end was cut by 2 bases, the J end by 4 bases, with 14 bases between. The CDR3 is made up of 15 amino acids. Germline V gene lookup returns CDR1 KGHSH and CDR2 LQKENI. This chain's CDR3 is CASSPTEQGGTEAFF. The CDR3 DNA follows: TGTGCCAGCTCACCAACTGAACAGGGTGGCACTGAAGCTTTCTTT.

J is TRBJ2-3 and V is TRBV18; the match to TRBD1 covers 7 bases. Trimming at V came to 4 bases and at J to 1 base, leaving 2 bases not matched to a gene. The CDR3 sequence is 14 residues long. CDR1 and CDR2 (germline): KGHSH, LQKENI. CDR3 sequence (DNA): TGTGCCAGCTCACTAACAGGGGGCACAGATACGCAGTATTTT. It encodes CASSLTGGTDTQYF.

A single count supports this clone. The V call is TRBV30, the J call TRBJ1-5; a weak D match, TRBD1 (6 bases). This CDR3 comprises 13 residues. Germline-derived CDR1 and CDR2 are GTSNPN and SVGIG (reference sequence). The V and J ends lost 0 bases and 8 bases respectively, with 11 bases between them. The CDR3 nucleotides read TGTGCCTGGAGTGTTGGGGGGGCGAAGCCCCAGCATTTT. Translation gives CAWSVGGAKPQHF.

The CDR3 DNA is TGTGCCAGCAGCCAGGGACAAGGGAACACTGAAGCTTTCTTT. Amino acid sequence: CASSQGQGNTEAFF. This chain joins TRBV6-2 or TRBV6-3 and TRBJ1-1, with a possible D match to TRBD1 (6 bases). This CDR3 comprises 14 residues. Trimming stripped 6 bases from V and 1 base from J, with 12 bases between. CDR1 MNHEY and CDR2 SVGEGT come from the germline V gene.

The chain carries TRBV11-2 and TRBJ2-3; 8 bases are shared with TRBD2. Germline V lookup: CDR1 SGHAT, CDR2 FQNNGV. This CDR3 has 15 residues. V shed 0 bases and J 6 bases; nucleotides not matched to a gene: 5. Here the CDR3 reads CASSLEWSSGDTQYF. The CDR3 bases are TGTGCCAGCAGCTTAGAGTGGTCTAGCGGGGATACGCAGTATTTT.

J is TRBJ1-3 and V is TRBV7-9, with D possibly TRBD1 on 5 matching bases. Germline V gene sequence: CDR1 SEHNR, CDR2 FQNEAQ (reference sequence). Trimming shortened V by 5 bases and J by 0 bases, and 20 bases separated the two germline ends. This CDR3 has 18 residues. The CDR3 loop is CASSPPLLGRVSGNTIYF. In DNA, the CDR3 is TGTGCCAGCAGCCCCCCCCTGCTGGGGCGCGTCTCTGGAAACACCATATATTTT.

V gene TRBV15 combines with J gene TRBJ1-4, with 7 bases identical to TRBD1. The V segment lost 1 base and the J segment 8 bases; nucleotides outside the gene matches: 10. CDR3 size: 16 residues. Germline CDR1 and CDR2: LNHNV and YYDKDF (reference sequence). CDR3 nucleotides: TGTGCCACCAGCAGAGGACTAGGGGGCGATCAGGAAAAACTGTTTTTT. Amino acid sequence: CATSRGLGGDQEKLFF.

The rearrangement uses TRBV19 and TRBJ1-1; D remains ambiguous. V lost 6 bases and J lost 1, with 15 bases in between. This CDR3 spans 15 amino acids. The germline CDR1 and CDR2 sequences are LNHDA and SQIVND (reference sequence). For the CDR3, the DNA is TGTGCCAGTAGCCAGACCTGGTCAGGGAACACTGAAGCTTTCTTT. Translating gives CASSQTWSGNTEAFF.

This clone was picked up one time. The chain links TRBV5-1 to TRBJ1-2; 7 positions match TRBD1. Germline trimming cut 3 bases from V and 2 bases from J; bases unmatched to any gene: 4. Germline V CDR1 and CDR2: SGHRS, YFSETQ. The CDR3 consists of 14 residues. DNA for the CDR3: TGCGCCAGCAGCTCCCGGACAGGAAACTATGGCTACACCTTC. This gives the protein CASSSRTGNYGYTF.

The rearrangement links TRBV19 to TRBJ1-1; D is unresolved. Per germline, CDR1 LNHDA and CDR2 SQIVND (reference sequence). Trimming pared 4 bases from V and 1 base from J, leaving 13 bases between. CDR3 size: 15 residues. This CDR3 is CASSRRREGNTEAFF. DNA of the CDR3: TGTGCCAGTAGTAGGCGAAGGGAGGGGAACACTGAAGCTTTCTTT.

The chain links TRBV11-2 to TRBJ1-2; 7 bases fit TRBD1. The CDR3 contains 13 residues. Trimming removed 4 bases from V and 8 bases from J; junction bases left unmatched: 7. CDR1 and CDR2 (germline): SGHAT, FQNNGV. In DNA, the CDR3 is TGTGCCAGCAGCTCAGGGGGGTACGGGGGCTACACCTTC. The encoded protein is CASSSGGYGGYTF.

This sequence joins TRBV5-1 and TRBJ1-3; 8 nucleotides agree with TRBD1. Germline CDR1 is SGHRS and CDR2 is YFSETQ. V shed 1 base, J shed 4 bases, and the junction held 4 bases outside the gene matches. The CDR3 runs 15 residues. The CDR3 DNA reads TGCGCCAGCAGCTTGAGCGGACAGGGCGGAAACACCATATATTTT. Residues: CASSLSGQGGNTIYF. The whole variable domain, filled in from reference TRBV5-1 and TRBJ1-3, reads KAGVTQTPRYLIKTRGQQVTLSCSPISGHRSVSWYQQTPGQGLQFLFEYFSETQRNKGNFPGRFSGRQFSNSRSEMNVSTLELGDSALYLCASSLSGQGGNTIYFGEGSWLTVV.

CDR3 in DNA: TGTGCCAGCAGCCACACCGGGACAGGGAACTACGAGCAGTACTTC. This codes for CASSHTGTGNYEQYF. This chain connects TRBV11-2 to TRBJ2-7; 9 positions match TRBD1. The CDR3 covers 15 residues. The J segment lost 3 bases and the V segment lost 5 bases, leaving 8 bases of the junction unmatched. Germline CDR1 SGHAT, CDR2 FQNNGV.

Remarks on this clone: The same CDR3 is also encoded by other DNA sequences in this sample. V gene TRBV18 combines with J gene TRBJ1-2, with D possibly being TRBD1 (6 bases). Per the germline V gene, CDR1 is KGHSH and CDR2 is LQKENI. Trimming removed 2 bases at V and 4 bases at J, with 8 bases between. This CDR3 is 13 amino acids long. CDR3 in DNA: TGTGCCAGCTCACCAGGACAGAGCTATGGCTACACCTTC. It specifies CASSPGQSYGYTF.

The chain links TRBV9 to TRBJ2-3; D call uncertain. Per germline, CDR1 SGDLS and CDR2 YYNGEE. The length of the CDR3 is 11 residues. The V end was cut by 4 bases, the J end by 3 bases, with 3 bases between. The CDR3 DNA is TGTGCCAGCAGCACTACAGATACGCAGTATTTT. Protein product: CASSTTDTQYF. Full variable domain (missing parts from reference TRBV9 and TRBJ2-3): DSGVTQTPKHLITATGQRVTLRCSPRSGDLSVYWYQQSLDQGLQFLIQYYNGEERAKGNILERFSAQQFPDLHSELNLSSLELGDSALYFCASSTTDTQYFGPGTRLTVL.

This chain uses TRBV5-8 with TRBJ1-2; D is uncertain. Trimming removed 0 bases from V and 4 bases from J, with 19 bases in between. Per germline, CDR1 SGHTS and CDR2 YDEGEE. The CDR3 is 17 amino acids. CDR3 amino acids: CASSLEGRNPGFYGYTF. CDR3 nucleotides: TGTGCCAGCAGCTTGGAAGGTCGCAATCCGGGTTTCTATGGCTACACCTTC.

This chain connects TRBV29-1 to TRBJ2-7; D may be TRBD1 (5 bases). Germline CDR1 SQVTM, CDR2 ANQGSEA. Trimming pared 2 bases from V and 0 bases from J, leaving 8 bases between. CDR3 length: 13 amino acids. CDR3 protein: CSVEFDSSYEQYF. The CDR3 DNA is TGCAGCGTTGAATTCGACAGCTCCTACGAGCAGTACTTC.

This chain uses TRBV19 with TRBJ1-2; the match to TRBD1 covers 7 bases. V trimming: 9 bases; J trimming: 6 bases; junction bases outside the gene matches: 13. There are 14 residues in the CDR3. Germline lookup yields CDR1 LNHDA and CDR2 SQIVND (reference sequence). CDR3 sequence (DNA): TGTGCCAGCCGGGACCCGGGACAGCGTGATGGCTACACCTTC. Translating it yields CASRDPGQRDGYTF. The variable domain in full, completed from reference TRBV19 and TRBJ1-2, reads DGGITQSPKYLFRKEGQNVTLSCEQNLNHDAMYWYRQDPGQGLRLIYYSQIVNDFQKGDIAEGYSVSREKKESFPLTVTSAQKNPTAFYLCASRDPGQRDGYTFGSGTRLTVV.

This chain connects TRBV15 to TRBJ1-4; 8 nucleotides line up with TRBD1. Germline V gene sequence: CDR1 LNHNV, CDR2 YYDKDF (reference sequence). The V segment lost 0 bases and the J segment 16 bases; nucleotides outside the gene matches: 10. This CDR3 is built from 14 residues. The CDR3 nucleotides are TGTGCCACCAGCAGAGACGCCGACAGGGGCCGAGGGTTTTTT. Amino acid sequence: CATSRDADRGRGFF. Full variable domain (missing parts from reference TRBV15 and TRBJ1-4): DAMVIQNPRYQVTQFGKPVTLSCSQTLNHNVMYWYQQKSSQAPKLLFHYYDKDFNNEADTPDNFQSRRPNTSFCFLDIRSPGLGDTAMYLCATSRDADRGRGFFGSGTQLSVL.

This clone has a single count. The rearrangement joins TRBV13 to TRBJ2-1, with D perhaps matching TRBD1 (5 bases). CDR3 length equals 15 residues. V gave up 3 bases and J gave up 0 bases, with 9 bases separating them. Germline V gene sequence: CDR1 PRHDT, CDR2 FYEKMQ (reference sequence). Here the CDR3 reads CASSFDSSSYNEQFF. CDR3 coding DNA: TGTGCCAGCAGCTTCGACAGTAGCTCCTACAATGAGCAGTTCTTC.

The chain is built from TRBV12-3 or TRBV12-4 and TRBJ2-5; D unresolved. Trimming cost V 6 bases and J 5 bases, with 7 bases left between them. The CDR3 is made up of 11 amino acids. The CDR3 reads CASRFPETQYF. The DNA of the CDR3 is TGTGCCAGCAGATTTCCGGAGACCCAGTACTTC.

The chain has TRBV11-2 and TRBJ1-4, with D hard to call. Germline assignment: CDR1 SGHAT and CDR2 FQNNGV. V lost 5 bases, J lost 0 bases, and 7 bases lay in between. The CDR3 totals 14 residues. Written as DNA, the CDR3 is TGTGCCAGCAGCCAACAAGCAACTAATGAAAAACTGTTTTTT. This sequence encodes CASSQQATNEKLFF. Filled out from reference TRBV11-2 and TRBJ1-4, the complete variable domain reads EAGVAQSPRYKIIEKRQSVAFWCNPISGHATLYWYQQILGQGPKLLIQFQNNGVVDDSQLPKDRFSAERLKGVDSTLKIQPAKLEDSAVYLCASSQQATNEKLFFGSGTQLSVL.

The rearrangement links TRBV6-5 to TRBJ1-1, with a possible D match to TRBD1 (5 bases). With 6 bases removed from V and 1 base from J, the gap between germline ends came to 15 bases. Germline CDR1 MNHEY, CDR2 SVGAGI. CDR3 length: 15 amino acids. In DNA form, the CDR3 reads TGTGCCAGCAGACGACTGACAGATACGAACACTGAAGCTTTCTTT. As protein: CASRRLTDTNTEAFF.

The CDR3 sequence is CASSVNRDRAKNIQYF. The CDR3 DNA is TGTGCCAGCAGCGTGAACCGGGACAGAGCCAAAAACATTCAGTACTTC. The V gene is TRBV9, the J gene TRBJ2-4; 7 positions agree with TRBD1. The germline gives CDR1 SGDLS, CDR2 YYNGEE. The CDR3 spans 16 residues. The V segment lost 2 bases and the J segment 0 bases; nucleotides outside the gene matches: 5.

The chain has TRBV19 and TRBJ2-3, with TRBD1 as a possible D gene (6 bases). The V gene's germline CDR1 is LNHDA and CDR2 SQIVND (reference sequence). V lost 10 bases and J lost 0, with 14 bases in between. This CDR3 is built from 14 residues. The CDR3 DNA sequence: TGTGCCATTGGGGGCGGCCTTAGCACAGATACGCAGTATTTT. As protein: CAIGGGLSTDTQYF.

V and J are TRBV27 and TRBJ2-2, with D hard to call. V was cut by 4 bases and J by 7 bases, with 13 bases left in between. The CDR3 spans 14 residues. CDR1 MNHEY and CDR2 SMNVEV come from the germline V gene (reference sequence). CDR3 amino acids: CASSSPIPSGELFF. In DNA form, the CDR3 reads TGTGCCAGCAGTTCTCCGATCCCCAGCGGGGAGCTGTTTTTT.

CDR3 nucleotide sequence: TGTGCCAGCAGCTTAGAGGGAAGGGGAGGCTACACCTTC. It specifies CASSLEGRGGYTF. The chain is built from TRBV7-2 and TRBJ1-2; perhaps TRBD1 as D (5 bases). The CDR3 spans 13 residues. V gave up 1 base and J gave up 8 bases, with 11 bases separating them. Germline V gene lookup returns CDR1 SGHTA and CDR2 FQGNSA.